This is a list of T cell receptor beta chains from one sample in a study of cytomegalovirus exposure and HLA in healthy donors. Libraries were prepared by immunoSEQ multiplex PCR; TCRdb keeps only in-frame clonotypes and omits some of them. The sample includes some 200,000 clones, around 77% of them seen just once. Source material: PBMCs. These receptors were obtained from a woman younger than 45 in good health and CMV-seronegative. Both conserved end residues are part of each CDR3. A D gene is named only where the DNA matches it firmly. Size is stated for part of the rows, as once, few or many counts, or as a class when the clone is expanded.

v_call	d_call	j_call	clone_size	cdr3_aa	cdr3_nt
TRBV5-1	TRBD1	TRBJ2-7	-	CASSPGQGLYEQYF	TGCGCCAGCAGCCCGGGACAGGGTCTCTACGAGCAGTACTTC
TRBV10-3	TRBD1	TRBJ2-2	-	CAIRDREPTGELFF	TGTGCCATCAGGGACAGGGAACCCACCGGGGAGCTGTTTTTT
TRBV5-1	-	TRBJ1-1	-	CASSLGGVGGYTEAFF	TGCGCCAGCAGCTTGGGGGGAGTTGGGGGCTACACTGAAGCTTTCTTT
TRBV6-1	-	TRBJ2-7	-	CASSEVISSYEQYF	TGTGCCAGCAGTGAAGTAATATCCTCCTACGAGCAGTACTTC
TRBV6-6	-	TRBJ1-1	-	CASRQRGGTEAFF	TGTGCCAGCAGACAACGGGGAGGGACTGAAGCTTTCTTT
TRBV4-1	-	TRBJ1-5	-	CASSHQTPYSNQPQHF	TGCGCCAGCAGCCACCAGACACCTTATAGCAATCAGCCCCAGCATTTT
TRBV2	-	TRBJ1-5	-	CASSEENRHQPQHF	TGTGCCAGCAGTGAGGAGAACCGACATCAGCCCCAGCATTTT
TRBV7-8	-	TRBJ2-6	-	CASGPFFRGSGANVLTF	TGTGCCAGCGGCCCCTTTTTTCGTGGGAGCGGGGCCAACGTCCTGACTTTC
TRBV30	TRBD1	TRBJ1-4	-	CAWSVKGGDEKLFF	TGTGCCTGGAGTGTAAAAGGGGGCGATGAAAAACTGTTTTTT
TRBV10-3	-	TRBJ2-1	-	CAISDPSDNEQFF	TGTGCCATCAGTGATCCGTCGGACAATGAGCAGTTCTTC
TRBV19	TRBD1	TRBJ1-4	-	CASSILGQAATNEKLFF	TGTGCCAGTAGTATTCTAGGACAGGCTGCAACTAATGAAAAACTGTTTTTT
TRBV5-1	-	TRBJ1-1	-	CASSLAYRENTEAFF	TGCGCCAGCAGCTTGGCTTACAGAGAGAACACTGAAGCTTTCTTT
TRBV27	-	TRBJ2-7	-	CASGGMGLWEEYEQYF	TGTGCCAGCGGCGGGATGGGCCTATGGGAAGAATACGAGCAGTACTTC
TRBV6-5	-	TRBJ1-1	-	CASSYGHSGTEAFF	TGTGCCAGCAGTTACGGTCATTCGGGCACTGAAGCTTTCTTT
TRBV7-9	TRBD1	TRBJ1-1	-	CASSRTGGGGNTEAFF	TGTGCCAGCAGCCGAACAGGGGGCGGTGGGAACACTGAAGCTTTCTTT
TRBV7-3	-	TRBJ2-5	-	CASSFGGAGETQYF	TGTGCCAGCAGCTTTGGGGGGGCCGGAGAGACCCAGTACTTC
TRBV7-9	TRBD2	TRBJ2-2	-	CASSPSGGNTGELFF	TGTGCCAGCAGCCCTAGCGGGGGGAACACCGGGGAGCTGTTTTTT
TRBV4-2	-	TRBJ1-6	once	CASSQEPYNSPLHF	TGTGCCAGCAGCCAGGAGCCTTATAATTCACCCCTCCACTTT
TRBV5-1	-	TRBJ1-2	-	CASSLAQGANYGYTF	TGCGCCAGCAGCTTGGCACAGGGCGCTAACTATGGCTACACCTTC
TRBV6-5	TRBD2	TRBJ2-1	-	CASRQLTSGWREQFF	TGTGCCAGCAGACAACTAACTAGCGGGTGGCGGGAGCAGTTCTTC
TRBV25-1	-	TRBJ1-1	-	CASRQGMFNTEAFF	TGTGCCAGCAGGCAGGGGATGTTTAACACTGAAGCTTTCTTT
TRBV29-1	TRBD2	TRBJ2-7	once	CSAATSGSSYEQYF	TGCAGCGCCGCCACTAGCGGGAGTTCCTACGAGCAGTACTTC
TRBV7-8	-	TRBJ2-5	-	CASSSYPLRLETQYF	TGTGCCAGCAGCTCCTATCCTCTCCGTTTGGAGACCCAGTACTTC
TRBV6-7	TRBD1	TRBJ1-6	-	CASSYGTGGSPLHF	TGTGCCAGCAGTTACGGGACAGGGGGCTCACCCCTCCACTTT
TRBV7-2	-	TRBJ1-1	-	CASSLDGIPGTEAFF	TGTGCCAGCAGCTTAGACGGAATCCCGGGGACTGAAGCTTTCTTT